Listed below are T cell receptor beta chains from one sample, sequenced in a study of response to subunit inactivated influenza vaccine. TCRdb reprocessed the RT-PCR reads with MiXCR, giving one entry per CDR3 protein. There are about 190,000 distinct CDR3 sequences in the sample; approximately 15% occur only once, and approximately 30% lies in the top ten. Material: CD8+ T cells sorted from PBMCs, obtained 4 to 6 days after vaccination. All receptors come from a man aged 45-65 years who received an inactivated influenza vaccine. Each CDR3 is given with its conserved first and last residue. A D gene is named only where the DNA matches it firmly. A clone size is listed for some rows: how often the clone was seen (once, few, many), or a class if it is expanded.

V	D	J	size	DNA	CDR3
TRBV10-3	-	TRBJ2-7	few	TGTGCCATCAAGAGGGGAGACGCCTACGAGCAGTACTTC	CAIKRGDAYEQYF
TRBV7-9	-	TRBJ2-5	few	TGTGCCATTAGCCGAGGGGCCCGGGAGACCCAGTACTTC	CAISRGARETQYF
TRBV12-3/TRBV12-4	TRBD1	TRBJ2-1	few	TGTGCCAGCAGCCCGACAGGGGCTGAGCAGTTCTTC	CASSPTGAEQFF
TRBV20-1	TRBD2	TRBJ2-7	-	TGCAGTGCGACAGGGACTAGCGGTACCTACGAGCAGTACTTC	CSATGTSGTYEQYF
TRBV12-3/TRBV12-4	-	TRBJ2-7	few	TGTGCCAGCAGTACCCGGGACCCGGGGTACGAGCAGTACTTC	CASSTRDPGYEQYF
TRBV29-1	-	TRBJ1-1	few	TGCAGCGAAAGCACGGGACACCGGAACACTGAAGCTTTCTTT	CSESTGHRNTEAFF
TRBV28	TRBD2	TRBJ2-7	many	TGTGCCAGCAGTTTATATCCGCGGGGGACTACCTACGAGCAGTACTTC	CASSLYPRGTTYEQYF
TRBV4-3	-	TRBJ2-7	few	TGCGCCAGCAGCCAAGGGACTTCCCTTACCTACGAGCAGTACTTC	CASSQGTSLTYEQYF
TRBV12-3/TRBV12-4	-	TRBJ2-3	-	TGTGCCAGCAGTTGGACAGCCGCGGATACGCAGTATTTT	CASSWTAADTQYF
TRBV9	TRBD2	TRBJ2-1	-	TGTGCCAGCGGCCGGGAGGCGGGAGGGTTCTCGAGCTCCTACAATGAGCAGTTCTTC	CASGREAGGFSSSYNEQFF
TRBV2	-	TRBJ1-1	-	TGTGCCAGCAGTCAGGTGCTCACTGAAGCTTTCTTT	CASSQVLTEAFF
TRBV7-9	TRBD1	TRBJ2-1	-	TGTGCCAGCAGCTTCATCACCGGGACAGGGGGCAATGAGCAGTTCTTC	CASSFITGTGGNEQFF
TRBV4-2	-	TRBJ2-5	few	TGTGCCAGCAGCCAAGGGCCCCTAGCGACTCAAACCCAAGAGACCCAGTACTTC	CASSQGPLATQTQETQYF
TRBV7-2	TRBD2	TRBJ2-7	many	TGTGCCAGCAGCTTACAAAGGTCGGGGGGGACATATGAGCAGTACTTC	CASSLQRSGGTYEQYF
TRBV4-1	-	TRBJ2-1	-	TGCGCCAGCAGCCAAGCTGGAGGGGATGAGCAGTTCTTC	CASSQAGGDEQFF
TRBV28	-	TRBJ2-1	few	TGTGCCAGCAGCCCAGACTCCCGGAGGGAGTTCTTC	CASSPDSRREFF
TRBV7-9	TRBD1	TRBJ1-4	few	TGTGCCAGCAGCGACCGGGACAGGGGACTCGCTGAAGAAAAACTGTTTTTT	CASSDRDRGLAEEKLFF
TRBV12-5	-	TRBJ1-1	few	TGTGCTAGTGGTCCGGACGCCCTCCCGGGGGACACTGAAGCTTTCTTT	CASGPDALPGDTEAFF
TRBV4-2	-	TRBJ1-1	-	TGTGCCAGCAGCCAAGGACAGGATACTAATTGGGACACTGAAGCTTTCTTT	CASSQGQDTNWDTEAFF
TRBV15	-	TRBJ2-7	-	TGTGCCACCAGCAGTCTTAGGGGGACATTATTCTTC	CATSSLRGTLFF
TRBV7-9	TRBD2	TRBJ2-3	few	TGTGCCAGCAGCTTCGGGAGGGAGGGAGATACGCAGTATTTT	CASSFGREGDTQYF
TRBV20-1	-	TRBJ1-2	-	TGCAGTGCTAGAGATTCGGACAGCTATGGCTACACCTTC	CSARDSDSYGYTF
TRBV12-3/TRBV12-4	-	TRBJ2-7	few	TGTGCCAGCAGTACCGTGCTTCGCGAGCAGTACTTC	CASSTVLREQYF
TRBV4-2	-	TRBJ2-7	few	TGTGCCAGCAGCCAATTAGACGGCTTCGAGCAGTACTTC	CASSQLDGFEQYF
TRBV12-3/TRBV12-4	-	TRBJ1-5	few	TGTGCCAGCAGGCAATATCTACAGGGAGTCAATCAGCCCCAGCATTTT	CASRQYLQGVNQPQHF
TRBV25-1	-	TRBJ2-5	-	TGTGCCAGCAGTGATGGGGGCGCATTTGCTGAGACCCAGTACTTC	CASSDGGAFAETQYF
TRBV12-3/TRBV12-4	-	TRBJ1-5	few	TGTGCCAGCAGTTTGGGGGATGCTCAGCCCCAGCATTTT	CASSLGDAQPQHF
TRBV11-2	-	TRBJ2-7	-	TGTGCCAGCAGCTTAGGTCCAGGGATGAGCGGCGAGCAGTACTTC	CASSLGPGMSGEQYF
TRBV13	-	TRBJ2-7	-	TGTGCCAGCAGCTTAGTACTAGAGCCTCGCGAGCAGTACTTC	CASSLVLEPREQYF
TRBV2	-	TRBJ2-7	few	TGTGCCAGCAGTGAAGCTCTCGGCAGGCAGGCCTACGAGCAGTACTTC	CASSEALGRQAYEQYF
TRBV6-1	TRBD2	TRBJ2-1	few	TGTGCCAGCAGTCCGCCACCCGGGACTAGCGTTCTCAATGAGCAGTTCTTC	CASSPPPGTSVLNEQFF
TRBV12-3/TRBV12-4	TRBD1	TRBJ2-1	many	TGTGCCAGCAATTGGGGACAGGGGCCCTACAATGAGCAGTTCTTC	CASNWGQGPYNEQFF
TRBV10-3	-	TRBJ1-2	many	TGTGCCATCAGTGGGGGTTCTAACTATGGCTACACCTTC	CAISGGSNYGYTF
TRBV29-1	-	TRBJ2-7	-	TGCAGCGTCCCGGTAGGGCCCACCTACGAGCAGTACTTC	CSVPVGPTYEQYF
TRBV3-1	-	TRBJ1-5	-	TGTGCCAGCAGCCAACCTTTATATAGCAATCAGCCCCAGCATTTT	CASSQPLYSNQPQHF
TRBV19	TRBD1	TRBJ2-1	-	TGTGCCAGCTGGGACAGGGGGAACAATGAGCAGTTCTTC	CASWDRGNNEQFF
TRBV10-3	-	TRBJ1-1	-	TGTGCCATCAGGGAATTCACGACAGAGAACACTGAAGCTTTCTTT	CAIREFTTENTEAFF